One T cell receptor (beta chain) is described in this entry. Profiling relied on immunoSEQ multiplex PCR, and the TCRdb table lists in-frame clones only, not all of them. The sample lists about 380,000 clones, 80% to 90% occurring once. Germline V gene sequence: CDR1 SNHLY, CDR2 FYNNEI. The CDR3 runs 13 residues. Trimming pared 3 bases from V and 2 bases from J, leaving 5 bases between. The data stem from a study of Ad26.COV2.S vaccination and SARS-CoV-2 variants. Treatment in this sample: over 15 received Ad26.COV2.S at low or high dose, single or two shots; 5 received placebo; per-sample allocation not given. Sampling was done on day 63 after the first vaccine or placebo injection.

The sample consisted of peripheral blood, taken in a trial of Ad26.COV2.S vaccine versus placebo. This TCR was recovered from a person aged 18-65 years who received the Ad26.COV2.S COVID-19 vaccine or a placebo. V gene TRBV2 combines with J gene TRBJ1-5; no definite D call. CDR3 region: CASSDEGNQPQHF. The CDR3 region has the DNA TGTGCCAGCAGTGATGAAGGCAATCAGCCCCAGCATTTT.